Listed below are T cell receptor beta chains from one sample, sequenced in a study of OX40 agonist ivuxolimab in advanced cancers. The method was immunoSEQ multiplex PCR; TCRdb's version includes in-frame clones alone and lacks a portion of them. The sample lists approximately 15,000 clones; around 80% were seen once. Sample: CD4+ or CD8+ T cells sorted from blood, taken in a trial of the OX40 agonist ivuxolimab. Every receptor here comes from an adult with an advanced solid tumor such as melanoma, head and neck, liver or kidney cancer. CDR3s leave out the opening cysteine and the closing phenylalanine or tryptophan. The order of the fields is J gene, CDR3 length, V gene, CDR3 protein.

TRBJ1-1	13	TRBV4-3	ASSQVRDPNTEAF
TRBJ2-5	9	TRBV23-1	ASSQIETQY
TRBJ1-5	12	TRBV5-1	ASSEGQGGQPQH
TRBJ2-7	10	TRBV11-3	ASEGGPDEQY
TRBJ1-2	12	TRBV7-9	ASSLGRDNYGYT
TRBJ1-5	14	TRBV28	ASSLNMERRGQPQH
TRBJ2-7	13	TRBV6-5	ASSYSLAGGFEQY
TRBJ2-1	13	TRBV6-5	ASSYGSQNYNEQF
TRBJ2-5	12	TRBV7-3	ASSLLGSQETQY
TRBJ2-5	15	TRBV7-2	ASSPGTGFGYQETQY
TRBJ2-5	12	TRBV7-5	ARSFLTREETQY
TRBJ1-5	13	TRBV10-3	AISESVSENQPQH
TRBJ2-2	12	TRBV29-1	SVGLGQNTGELF
TRBJ2-5	10	TRBV5-6	ASRAGGAEQY
TRBJ2-5	12	TRBV5-1	ASSPPPGTETQY
TRBJ1-1	11	TRBV5-4	ASSFRGNTEAF
TRBJ1-1	15	TRBV11-1	ASSLGYSRGPNTEAF
TRBJ1-2	11	TRBV27	ASSFQGNYGYT
TRBJ2-7	9	TRBV20-1	SARRGYEQY
TRBJ1-1	11	TRBV27	ASSYIGDTEAF
TRBJ1-3	13	TRBV4-3	ASSQDVSSGNTIY
TRBJ1-3	14	TRBV7-6	ASSSRQGQTGNTIY
TRBJ2-2	10	TRBV9	ASSWDTGELF
TRBJ1-2	11	TRBV19	ASRMGQGDGYT
TRBJ2-3	15	TRBV9	ASSAYPRQTSTDTQY
TRBJ1-1	11	TRBV27	ASSHNRVAEAF
TRBJ1-5	11	TRBV11-2	ASSLFPNQPQH
TRBJ1-5	13	TRBV19	ASSIDGYSNQPQH